Presented here are 27 T cell receptor beta chains from one specimen sequenced in a study of OX40 agonist ivuxolimab in advanced cancers. Sequenced by immunoSEQ multiplex PCR; TCRdb stores in-frame clones only, minus some. Of about 53,000 clones in the sample, 85% to 90% were seen once. The source material was CD4+ or CD8+ T cells sorted from blood, sampled in a trial of the OX40 agonist ivuxolimab. These receptor sequences come from an adult with an advanced solid tumor such as melanoma, head and neck, liver or kidney cancer.

The V call is TRBV6-6, the J call TRBJ2-5, with D perhaps being TRBD1 or TRBD2 (5 bases each). V was cut by 0 bases and J by 2 bases, with 10 bases left in between. Germline lookup yields CDR1 MNHNY and CDR2 SVGAGI (reference sequence). This CDR3 contains 15 residues. CDR3 region: CASSYSGTQQETQYF. The DNA for the CDR3 is TGTGCCAGCAGTTACTCGGGGACCCAACAAGAGACCCAGTACTTC.

CDR3 in amino acids: CASSLFKEQFF. The CDR3 nucleotides are TGCGCCAGCAGCTTGTTTAAAGAGCAGTTCTTC. The chain joins TRBV5-1 to TRBJ2-1; unclear D gene. Germline values: CDR1 SGHRS, CDR2 YFSETQ. This CDR3 region has 11 residues. V was clipped by 1 base and J by 10 bases, with 6 bases between them. Supplemented by reference TRBV5-1 and TRBJ2-1, the full variable domain reads KAGVTQTPRYLIKTRGQQVTLSCSPISGHRSVSWYQQTPGQGLQFLFEYFSETQRNKGNFPGRFSGRQFSNSRSEMNVSTLELGDSALYLCASSLFKEQFFGPGTRLTVL.

The V gene is TRBV2, the J gene TRBJ1-2; no reliable D call. Germline CDR1 and CDR2: SNHLY and FYNNEI. This CDR3 region has 15 residues. V dropped 7 bases and J dropped 2 bases, with 17 bases sitting between them. CDR3: CASILDPRINYGYTF. In DNA, the CDR3 is TGTGCCAGCATCTTAGACCCTCGGATCAACTATGGCTACACCTTC.

This clone has just one count. The junction and the germline gene differ at one end; a read error may be behind it. This chain links TRBV7-7 with TRBJ2-1; TRBD1 is a possible D gene (6 bases). This CDR3 is 13 amino acids long. Germline CDR1 SSHAT, CDR2 FNYEAQ (reference sequence). Here the CDR3 reads CASSLDRSNEQFF. CDR3 DNA: TGTGCTAGCAGCCTAGACAGGAGCAATGAGCAGTTCTTC.

The chain carries TRBV2 and TRBJ1-4; D is ambiguous. CDR1 is SNHLY and CDR2 is FYNNEI in the germline V gene. CDR3 length: 18 residues. V lost 2 bases and J lost 0, with 16 bases in between. The CDR3 DNA reads as TGTGCCAGCAGTGAAAGGGCTGCCGGCTTCGCAACTAATGAAAAACTGTTTTTT. Translating it yields CASSERAAGFATNEKLFF.

A remark on this clone: Other DNA sequences in this specimen translate into the identical CDR3. The chain joins TRBV4-2 to TRBJ1-5; 7 bases agree with TRBD1. V lost 4 bases to trimming and J lost 2 bases; unmatched junction nucleotides: 11. Germline V gene lookup returns CDR1 LGHNA and CDR2 YNFKEQ. CDR3 length: 17 residues. CDR3 in amino acids: CASSPDVGGAGNQPQHF. The DNA of the CDR3 is TGTGCCAGCAGCCCCGATGTAGGGGGCGCGGGCAATCAGCCCCAGCATTTT.

The chain employs TRBV5-4 and TRBJ2-7, with D perhaps matching TRBD2 (6 bases). CDR1 and CDR2 (germline): SGHNT, YYREEE (reference sequence). The CDR3 totals 15 residues. With 0 bases removed from V and 0 bases from J, the gap between germline ends came to 10 bases. The DNA for the CDR3 is TGTGCCAGCAGCTTGGCCGGGGGATTCTCCTACGAGCAGTACTTC. As protein: CASSLAGGFSYEQYF.

The V gene is TRBV4-3, the J gene TRBJ2-2; 8 bases match TRBD1. This CDR3 is built from 16 residues. V dropped 2 bases and J dropped 8; count of bases not matched to a gene: 10. Germline V gene lookup returns CDR1 LGHNA and CDR2 YSLEER. The CDR3 bases are TGCGCCAGCAGCCAATCCCCGACAGGGGTACTTGGGGAGCTGTTTTTT. This sequence encodes CASSQSPTGVLGELFF.

The rearrangement joins TRBV23-1 to TRBJ2-7, with 8 bases lining up with TRBD1. TRBV23-1 is an ORF, and what it does is uncertain. With 6 bases clipped from V and 0 bases from J, the junction kept 1 base outside the gene matches. The CDR3 sequence is 13 residues long. The CDR3 is CASRGTGSYEQYF. CDR3 in DNA: TGCGCCAGCAGGGGGACAGGCTCCTACGAGCAGTACTTC.

The chain is built from TRBV28 and TRBJ2-7; D not resolved. Trimming left V 3 bases short and J 12 bases short, with 12 bases between. From germline, CDR1 is MDHEN and CDR2 SYDVKM. This CDR3 comprises 11 residues. The CDR3: CASSLWPNLYF. CDR3 nucleotide sequence: TGTGCCAGCAGTTTGTGGCCAAATCTGTACTTC.

In its sample, this clone was seen a few times. The chain is built from TRBV7-2 and TRBJ2-3; 9 nucleotides match TRBD1. Trimming cost V 3 bases and J 0 bases; bases outside gene matches: 10. The CDR3 totals 18 residues. Germline V gives CDR1 SGHTA, CDR2 FQGNSA. CDR3 region: CASSFGTQGAPSTDTQYF. As DNA, the CDR3 is TGTGCCAGCAGCTTCGGGACACAGGGGGCCCCTAGCACAGATACGCAGTATTTT.

This chain connects TRBV4-2 to TRBJ2-1; 7 bases line up with TRBD2. V shed 5 bases, J shed 0 bases, and the junction held 10 bases outside the gene matches. The CDR3 length is 17 residues. Germline CDR1 is LGHNA and CDR2 is YNFKEQ. CDR3 residues: CASSLGLAEHSYNEQFF. The CDR3 DNA follows: TGTGCCAGCAGCTTGGGTCTAGCGGAACACTCCTACAATGAGCAGTTCTTC.

V is TRBV19 and J is TRBJ1-4; no clear D gene. The germline V gene has CDR1 LNHDA and CDR2 SQIVND (reference sequence). The CDR3 consists of 13 residues. V was shortened by 7 bases and J by 7 bases, with 13 bases between the two germline ends. CDR3 protein: CASKAGFGEKLFF. The CDR3 DNA reads TGTGCCAGTAAGGCTGGGTTTGGTGAAAAACTGTTTTTT. The full variable domain, rest sourced from reference TRBV19 and TRBJ1-4, is DGGITQSPKYLFRKEGQNVTLSCEQNLNHDAMYWYRQDPGQGLRLIYYSQIVNDFQKGDIAEGYSVSREKKESFPLTVTSAQKNPTAFYLCASKAGFGEKLFFGSGTQLSVL.

The chain combines TRBV30 with TRBJ2-7; 8 bases are shared with TRBD1. The CDR3 spans 14 residues. V shed 2 bases, J shed 4 bases, and the junction held 7 bases outside the gene matches. Germline V lookup: CDR1 GTSNPN, CDR2 SVGIG (reference sequence). CDR3: CAWSKAGGWYEQYF. The CDR3, as DNA: TGTGCCTGGAGTAAGGCAGGGGGCTGGTACGAGCAGTACTTC.

V is TRBV6-1 and J is TRBJ2-5; D is possibly TRBD2 (5 bases). Germline lookup yields CDR1 MNHNS and CDR2 SASEGT. This CDR3 spans 15 amino acids. Trimming removed 5 bases at V and 0 bases at J, with 13 bases between. The CDR3 here is CASSISAGNQETQYF. CDR3 DNA: TGTGCCAGCAGTATTTCGGCGGGTAACCAAGAGACCCAGTACTTC.

This clone was observed a few times. The V and J genes are TRBV7-2 and TRBJ2-7; TRBD2 agrees at 12 bases. V was clipped by 5 bases and J by 2 bases; unmatched bases: 4. The CDR3 runs to 15 residues. Germline CDR1 and CDR2: SGHTA and FQGNSA. CDR3 in DNA: TGTGCCAGCAGCCTCCGACTAGCGGGGGCCTACGAGCAGTACTTC. This gives the protein CASSLRLAGAYEQYF.

As concerns this clone: Other DNA variants within this sample encode the same CDR3. The V gene is TRBV4-3, the J gene TRBJ1-2; 12 nucleotides line up with TRBD1. The CDR3 contains 20 residues. V lost 1 base and J lost 3; bases outside the gene matches: 15. Germline assignment: CDR1 LGHNA and CDR2 YSLEER. CDR3 residues: CASSQGLGQGAREVDYGYTF. For the CDR3, the DNA is TGCGCCAGCAGCCAAGGTCTGGGACAGGGGGCGCGTGAGGTAGACTATGGCTACACCTTC.

V is TRBV10-2 and J is TRBJ1-1; TRBD1 matches 7 bases. Trimming cost V 0 bases and J 0 bases; bases outside gene matches: 7. CDR3 length: 17 amino acids. Germline lookup yields CDR1 WSHSY and CDR2 SAAADI. CDR3 amino acids: CASSESGQIFMNTEAFF. Here the CDR3 DNA reads TGCGCCAGCAGTGAGTCGGGACAGATATTTATGAACACTGAAGCTTTCTTT.

The V and J genes are TRBV30 and TRBJ1-1; D remains ambiguous. The CDR3 is 11 residues long. From germline, CDR1 is GTSNPN and CDR2 SVGIG (reference sequence). V lost 5 bases and J lost 1, with 5 bases in between. The CDR3 coding sequence is TGTGCCTGGGACACGAACACTGAAGCTTTCTTT. It translates to CAWDTNTEAFF.

This CDR3 reads CAWSVRRVNYNSPLHF. In DNA form, the CDR3 reads TGTGCCTGGAGTGTACGCAGGGTAAACTATAATTCACCCCTCCACTTT. The chain employs TRBV30 and TRBJ1-6, with D perhaps TRBD1 (5 bases). This CDR3 is built from 16 residues. Germline CDR1 is GTSNPN and CDR2 is SVGIG (reference sequence). Deletions cut 0 bases from V and 3 bases from J, with 12 bases between.

The J gene is TRBJ2-3, the V gene TRBV10-3; the match to TRBD2 covers 12 bases. Germline CDR1 and CDR2: ENHRY and SYGVKD. The CDR3 runs 15 residues. The V and J ends lost 8 bases and 4 bases, in that order; junction bases with no gene match: 7. The DNA of the CDR3 is TGTGCCATCGGGCAGACTAGCGGGGGCTCAGATACGCAGTATTTT. Translated: CAIGQTSGGSDTQYF.

The rearrangement links TRBV28 to TRBJ1-4, with a weak D call TRBD1 (5 bases). Germline V gene sequence: CDR1 MDHEN, CDR2 SYDVKM. V was cut by 7 bases and J by 0 bases, with 15 bases left in between. The CDR3 sequence is 16 residues long. In DNA, the CDR3 is TGTGCCAGCATATCCCGGGACGGTGCAACTAATGAAAAACTGTTTTTT. Translated, it gives CASISRDGATNEKLFF.

The chain couples TRBV6-1 to TRBJ2-7, with 10 bases fitting TRBD1. CDR1 MNHNS and CDR2 SASEGT come from the germline V gene. V lost 4 bases to trimming and J lost 2 bases; unmatched junction nucleotides: 2. This CDR3 is 14 amino acids long. DNA of the CDR3: TGTGCCAGCAGTGTTGACAGGGGGCCCTACGAGCAGTACTTC. This encodes CASSVDRGPYEQYF.

This clone has just one count. The genes are TRBV19 and TRBJ2-2, with D possibly being TRBD1 (6 bases). The CDR3 is made up of 16 amino acids. Germline V gene data show CDR1 as LNHDA and CDR2 as SQIVND (reference sequence). V lost 5 bases to trimming and J lost 1 base, with 14 bases between them. The CDR3 DNA sequence: TGTGCCAGTAGTTCGCGGACAGCCCAGAACACCGGGGAGCTGTTTTTT. Translated, it gives CASSSRTAQNTGELFF.

This chain connects TRBV19 to TRBJ2-5; tentative D call: TRBD1 (6 bases). The CDR3 has 13 residues. Germline CDR1 reads LNHDA; CDR2 reads SQIVND (reference sequence). V lost 3 bases and J lost 5, with 10 bases in between. The CDR3 bases are TGTGCCAGTAGTATGAATGGGGGCGAGACCCAGTACTTC. Protein: CASSMNGGETQYF.

V is TRBV18 and J is TRBJ2-3; TRBD1 agrees at 7 bases. V dropped 2 bases and J dropped 1; count of bases not matched to a gene: 6. In germline, CDR1 is KGHSH, CDR2 LQKENI. There are 16 residues in the CDR3. The CDR3 reads CASSPGRGGRTDTQYF. CDR3 in DNA: TGTGCCAGCTCACCAGGTCGAGGGGGCCGCACAGATACGCAGTATTTT.

In this sample, this clone turned up once. V usage is TRBV5-5 and J usage is TRBJ1-6; D ambiguous. The CDR3 spans 13 residues. Between the trimmed V and J ends, which lost 0 bases and 6 bases, there was a span of 4 bases. The germline V gene encodes CDR1 SGHKS and CDR2 YYEKEE (reference sequence). In DNA, the CDR3 is TGTGCCAGCAGCTTGGAAGGTAATTCACCCCTCCACTTT. Its translation: CASSLEGNSPLHF.